Following are 5 T cell receptor beta chains from one sample sequenced in a study of shared clonotypes between healthy human individuals. The table came from immunoSEQ multiplex PCR; TCRdb's copy has only in-frame clones and leaves some out. This table holds hundreds of thousands of clones, around 74% found once. Sequencing was carried out using memory CD4+ T cells sorted from blood. As to subset: CD45RA-negative fraction. These receptors all come from a young woman in good health.

This clone was seen many times. The chain joins TRBV19 to TRBJ2-1; either TRBD1 or TRBD2 may supply D (5 bases each). The germline CDR1 and CDR2 sequences are LNHDA and SQIVND (reference sequence). The CDR3 is made up of 14 amino acids. Deletions cut 6 bases from V and 4 bases from J, with 13 bases between. The CDR3 coding sequence is TGTGCCAGTAGACAGGCCGGGGAATACAATGAGCAGTTCTTC. Translation: CASRQAGEYNEQFF. Full variable domain (missing parts from reference TRBV19 and TRBJ2-1): DGGITQSPKYLFRKEGQNVTLSCEQNLNHDAMYWYRQDPGQGLRLIYYSQIVNDFQKGDIAEGYSVSREKKESFPLTVTSAQKNPTAFYLCASRQAGEYNEQFFGPGTRLTVL.

The gene calls are TRBV4-2 and TRBJ2-2; 15 bases fit TRBD2. CDR3 size: 18 residues. Germline values: CDR1 LGHNA, CDR2 YNFKEQ. Germline trimming cut 4 bases from V and 3 bases from J; bases unmatched to any gene: 6. The CDR3 nucleotides are TGTGCCAGCAGCCGCCAGGGACTAGCGGGAGGCCACACCGGGGAGCTGTTTTTT. Its protein product is CASSRQGLAGGHTGELFF.

V gene TRBV27 combines with J gene TRBJ1-2; TRBD1 matches 7 bases. V shed 5 bases and J 4 bases; nucleotides not matched to a gene: 7. The CDR3 extends over 14 amino acids. Germline V lookup: CDR1 MNHEY, CDR2 SMNVEV (reference sequence). The CDR3 is CASSHNRGPYGYTF. The CDR3 DNA sequence: TGTGCCAGCAGTCACAACAGGGGCCCCTATGGCTACACCTTC.

Remarks on this clone: The same CDR3 also results from other DNA sequences found in this sample. The CDR3 DNA sequence: TGCGCCAGCAGCCAGGTTTCCAACTCTGGGGCCAACGTCCTGACTTTC. Protein: CASSQVSNSGANVLTF. This chain connects TRBV4-1 to TRBJ2-6; D gene uncertain. CDR1 MGHRA and CDR2 YSYEKL come from the germline V gene. The CDR3 is 16 amino acids. Trimming took off 3 bases at V and 0 bases at J, with 9 bases between the two ends.

This clone has only one observation. J is TRBJ2-1 and V is TRBV7-2; D is unresolved. CDR3 length: 13 residues. CDR1 and CDR2 (germline): SGHTA, FQGNSA. The V end was cut by 2 bases, the J end by 11 bases, with 13 bases between. This chain's CDR3 is CASSLFDGGQQFF. The CDR3 DNA follows: TGTGCCAGCAGCTTATTCGACGGCGGACAGCAGTTCTTC.